One and the same sample provided the 19 T cell receptor beta chains below, sequenced in a study of metastatic and nonmetastatic thyroid tumors. TCRdb reprocessed the PCR reads via MiXCR. The sample shows approximately 20,000 clones, more than 30% of them seen only once. The entire patient cohort was treatment-naive prior to thyroid surgery. The sequenced sample consisted of tumor tissue. The receptors were sampled from a female donor with papillary thyroid cancer or a benign thyroid nodule (not recorded which). Some clones in this sample may be carry-over from other donors' samples.

The chain is built from TRBV27 and TRBJ1-2; 7 nucleotides match TRBD1. CDR3 size: 13 residues. The V gene's germline CDR1 is MNHEY and CDR2 SMNVEV (reference sequence). Trimming at V came to 6 bases and at J to 8 bases, leaving 9 bases not matched to a gene. CDR3 in amino acids: CASRTLDRAGYTF. The CDR3 DNA is TGTGCCAGCAGGACACTCGACAGGGCGGGCTACACCTTC.

V usage is TRBV7-2 and J usage is TRBJ1-2; D gene uncertain. Germline V CDR1 and CDR2: SGHTA, FQGNSA. This CDR3 contains 13 residues. With 5 bases removed from V and 0 bases from J, the gap between germline ends came to 7 bases. DNA of the CDR3: TGTGCCAGCAGCCCCGACACTAACTATGGCTACACCTTC. This sequence encodes CASSPDTNYGYTF.

This clone was recorded a few times. This sequence joins TRBV27 and TRBJ2-3; TRBD2 matches at 8 bases. This CDR3 spans 16 amino acids. V was clipped by 5 bases and J by 0 bases; unmatched bases: 7. Germline-derived CDR1 and CDR2 are MNHEY and SMNVEV (reference sequence). The CDR3 DNA is TGTGCCAGCAGTCCCGAGCGGGGGCGAAGCACAGATACGCAGTATTTT. The encoded protein is CASSPERGRSTDTQYF.

V gene TRBV19 combines with J gene TRBJ2-7, with D maybe TRBD1 (6 bases). CDR3 length: 13 amino acids. The germline gives CDR1 LNHDA, CDR2 SQIVND (reference sequence). Trimming stripped 1 base from V and 3 bases from J, with 7 bases between. This CDR3 is CASSIAGDYEQYF. The CDR3 bases are TGTGCCAGTAGTATAGCAGGGGACTACGAGCAGTACTTC.

This clone was detected only a few times. The germline gene is not matched at one end of the junction; a read error may be the cause. The CDR3 DNA reads as TGTGCCATCAGTGAAACGGGACAGGGGGCTTTCGGAAACACCATATATTTT. Translation gives CAISETGQGAFGNTIYF. The chain carries TRBV6-1 and TRBJ1-3, with TRBD1 matching 12 bases. CDR3 length: 17 residues. Germline loops: CDR1 MNHNS, CDR2 SASEGT.

This clone came up a few times. V is TRBV5-1 and J is TRBJ1-6; 12 bases align to TRBD1. CDR1 is SGHRS and CDR2 is YFSETQ in the germline V gene. V lost 4 bases, J lost 8 bases, and 7 bases stayed unmatched. This CDR3 is 16 amino acids long. The chain's CDR3 is CASSRDRGLNDSPLHF. The CDR3 nucleotides are TGCGCCAGCAGCCGGGACAGGGGGCTCAATGATTCACCCCTCCACTTT.

The chain uses TRBV20-1 and TRBJ1-2; D uncertain. Trimming cost V 5 bases and J 5 bases, with 18 bases left between them. Germline CDR1 and CDR2: DFQATT and SNEGSKA (reference sequence). The CDR3 consists of 14 residues. CDR3 bases: TGCAGTGCTCCTGCCCCCGAAGGGTTATATGGCTACACCTTC. Amino acids: CSAPAPEGLYGYTF.

The chain recombines TRBV5-1 with TRBJ2-5; 9 bases are shared with TRBD2. J was trimmed by 1 base and V by 1 base; bases with no gene match: 5. The germline CDR1 and CDR2 sequences are SGHRS and YFSETQ. The CDR3 is 16 amino acids. The CDR3 sequence is CASSLMQRGVQETQYF. CDR3 sequence (DNA): TGCGCCAGCAGCTTGATGCAGCGGGGGGTCCAAGAGACCCAGTACTTC.

V usage is TRBV7-2 and J usage is TRBJ1-2, with D hard to call. Looked up from germline, CDR1 is SGHTA and CDR2 is FQGNSA. The CDR3 has 14 residues. V lost 5 bases and J 0 bases, leaving 10 bases between the germline ends. Here the CDR3 reads CASSAPGANYGYTF. CDR3 coding DNA: TGTGCCAGCAGCGCACCTGGGGCTAACTATGGCTACACCTTC.

The chain is built from TRBV3-1 and TRBJ2-3; D might be TRBD2 (6 bases). Looked up from germline, CDR1 is LGHDT and CDR2 is YNNKEL (reference sequence). Trimming cost V 8 bases and J 5 bases, with 17 bases left between them. This CDR3 has 14 residues. The CDR3 here is CASGLGGIIDTQYF. CDR3 bases: TGTGCCAGCGGATTGGGGGGTATAATAGATACGCAGTATTTT.

The V and J genes are TRBV6-1 and TRBJ2-7; D is unresolved. The V end was cut by 5 bases, the J end by 1 base, with 9 bases between. This CDR3 is 13 amino acids long. Germline V gives CDR1 MNHNS, CDR2 SASEGT. DNA for the CDR3: TGTGCCAGCAGTACGCCTGGTTCCTACGAGCAGTACTTC. This gives the protein CASSTPGSYEQYF.

This clone showed up just a few times. This chain uses TRBV6-5 with TRBJ2-3; TRBD2 matches 7 bases. The V and J ends lost 1 base and 5 bases, in that order; junction bases with no gene match: 6. The germline V gene encodes CDR1 MNHEY and CDR2 SVGAGI. The CDR3 has 15 residues. In DNA form, the CDR3 reads TGTGCCAGCAGTTACTTTAGACTAGCAGGAGATACGCAGTATTTT. Translating it yields CASSYFRLAGDTQYF.

This clone was seen a handful of times. V and J are TRBV19 and TRBJ1-2; D is uncertain. Trimming shortened V by 9 bases and J by 3 bases, and 14 bases separated the two germline ends. Germline CDR1 LNHDA, CDR2 SQIVND (reference sequence). CDR3 size: 13 residues. This CDR3 reads CASSREGYYGYTF. CDR3 DNA sequence: TGTGCCAGCTCAAGGGAAGGGTACTATGGCTACACCTTC.

The chain has TRBV7-9 and TRBJ2-3, with D possibly matching TRBD1 (6 bases). Germline CDR1 reads SEHNR; CDR2 reads FQNEAQ (reference sequence). The CDR3 is 14 amino acids. Deletions cut 5 bases from V and 5 bases from J, with 14 bases between. Here the CDR3 reads CASSDGTMVDTQYF. CDR3 DNA: TGTGCCAGCAGCGACGGGACAATGGTAGATACGCAGTATTTT. The variable domain in full, with the rest retrieved from reference TRBV7-9 and TRBJ2-3, is DTGVSQNPRHKITKRGQNVTFRCDPISEHNRLYWYRQTLGQGPEFLTYFQNEAQLEKSRLLSDRFSAERPKGSFSTLEIQRTEQGDSAMYLCASSDGTMVDTQYFGPGTRLTVL.

The chain links TRBV12-3 or TRBV12-4 to TRBJ1-5; D perhaps matches TRBD1 (6 bases). The CDR3 totals 15 residues. Deletions cut 5 bases from V and 5 bases from J, with 16 bases between. The CDR3 here is CASSPGGAGDQPQHF. The DNA of the CDR3 is TGTGCCAGCAGTCCGGGGGGGGCAGGCGATCAGCCCCAGCATTTT.

The V and J genes are TRBV5-1 and TRBJ2-5; no reliable D call. Germline CDR1 and CDR2: SGHRS and YFSETQ. V lost 0 bases to trimming and J lost 4 bases, with 4 bases between them. CDR3 length: 12 residues. The chain's CDR3 is CASSLDLETQYF. In DNA, the CDR3 is TGCGCCAGCAGCTTGGATTTAGAGACCCAGTACTTC. The full variable domain, in which reference TRBV5-1 and TRBJ2-5 provide the parts outside the CDR3, is KAGVTQTPRYLIKTRGQQVTLSCSPISGHRSVSWYQQTPGQGLQFLFEYFSETQRNKGNFPGRFSGRQFSNSRSEMNVSTLELGDSALYLCASSLDLETQYFGPGTRLLVL.

The chain recombines TRBV6-2 or TRBV6-3 with TRBJ2-2; D is perhaps TRBD2 (6 bases). The germline V gene has CDR1 MNHEY and CDR2 SVGEGT. This CDR3 has 17 amino acids. The V and J ends lost 5 bases and 2 bases respectively, with 18 bases between them. The CDR3, as DNA: TGTGCCAGCAGTCCGATACCCGGGAGCCCCAACACCGGGGAGCTGTTTTTT. As protein: CASSPIPGSPNTGELFF.

The chain carries TRBV4-2 and TRBJ2-3; D is ambiguous. CDR1 is LGHNA and CDR2 is YNFKEQ in the germline V gene. V lost 2 bases and J 1 base, leaving 4 bases between the germline ends. This CDR3 is built from 13 residues. The CDR3 DNA follows: TGTGCCAGCAGCCAATGGGGCACAGATACGCAGTATTTT. The encoded protein is CASSQWGTDTQYF.

The genes are TRBV20-1 and TRBJ2-1; no firm D call. Trimming shortened V by 0 bases and J by 5 bases, and 8 bases separated the two germline ends. Germline-derived CDR1 and CDR2 are DFQATT and SNEGSKA (reference sequence). The length of the CDR3 is 13 residues. CDR3 protein: CSARDPLNNEQFF. The CDR3 bases are TGCAGTGCTAGAGATCCCTTAAACAATGAGCAGTTCTTC.